Here is one T cell receptor (beta chain) with its context. Its antigen is not known. This entry is derived from a study of radiotherapy plus CTLA-4 blockade in lung cancer. Study at large: Objective response was observed in about 19% of patients, and disease control in roughly 33%.

Study-wide results and caveats: After radiotherapy and ipilimumab, tumor-derived clones expanded in peripheral blood. The authors reported that early blood T cell clone dynamics, with interferon-beta, best predicted response.

Chemo-refractory metastatic non-small-cell lung cancer patients were treated with focal radiation plus CTLA-4 blockade with ipilimumab. Trimming shortened V by 0 bases and J by 0 bases, and 9 bases separated the two germline ends. The CDR3 has 15 residues. CDR1 is SGHRS and CDR2 is YFSETQ in the germline V gene. This table comes from immunoSEQ multiplex PCR, and its TCRdb copy is limited to in-frame clones, with some not included. The repertoire holds approximately 50,000 clones, with 73% as singletons. The chain combines TRBV5-1 with TRBJ1-1; possible D gene TRBD1, 5 bases. The clonotype comes from a human donor with non-small cell lung cancer who had a complete response to radiotherapy plus ipilimumab. The sequencing here drew on peripheral blood, taken from a patient treated with radiotherapy plus ipilimumab. The CDR3 protein is CASSLVWGVNTEAFF. The CDR3 nucleotides read TGCGCCAGCAGCTTGGTCTGGGGGGTGAACACTGAAGCTTTCTTT.